This T cell receptor beta chain was identified in a study of T cells in Graves' hyperthyroidism and ophthalmopathy. Study details: Peripheral blood samples were taken at initial diagnosis, prior to any treatment. Study findings and constraints: Model-based prediction identified ophthalmopathy a median around seven months prior to its onset. Blood also showed most of the thyroid clonotypes that were expanded above 0.001.

Not enrolled were patients with uncontrolled infection, other autoimmune disease, pregnancy or lactation. For this clonotype: As yet, its antigen is unknown.

Amplified TCR beta CDR3 regions came from RNA transcripts. Using the HTBI primer set, a first-round RT-PCR was run on the TCR CDR3. One entry per CDR3 protein, called by TCRdb with MiXCR from the multiplex PCR reads. The table lists 300,000 to 400,000 distinct CDR3 sequences, 15% to 20% of them singletons. The germline gives CDR1 MDHEN, CDR2 SYDVKM. Trimming stripped 7 bases from V and 8 bases from J, with 11 bases between. The CDR3 is 12 residues long. Sample: blood. The clonotype was recovered from a young man with Graves' ophthalmopathy. This sequence joins TRBV28 and TRBJ1-4; possibly TRBD1 for D (5 bases). CDR3 bases: TGTGCCAGCATGGGGGAGGGGGAAAAACTGTTTTTT. It encodes CASMGEGEKLFF.